This TCR beta chain was observed in a study of cytomegalovirus exposure and HLA in healthy donors (dated by TCRdb to 2017 to 2019). In the study overall: An earlier analysis of 550 to 700 of the donors reported about 290 Gb of sequence data and approximately 110 million unique TCR beta sequences from around 200 million T cells. An early release that covered 500 to 800 HLA-typed donors contained about 300 gigabases of sequencing data and tens of millions of unique TCR sequences. Of the roughly 400 genotyped donors, roughly 85% fell in the genetic ancestry cluster associated with self-reported Caucasian donors. The aim of the study was to test whether cataloging public T cell receptors could identify signatures of past pathogen exposure. The T cell repertoires of under 750 subjects were profiled by immunosequencing and related to cytomegalovirus serostatus. A separate validation cohort of approximately 120 different subjects was used in addition to the approximately 700-subject first cohort. The study combined high-throughput TCR immunosequencing, statistical association of individual TCRs with disease status, and machine learning to predict cytomegalovirus infection status. A later analysis re-analyzed previously published TCR beta repertoires from 660 or so donors and added high-resolution HLA genotyping to study TCR occurrence patterns. Rather than using new phenotypic data, the later analysis identified candidate immune exposures from TCR beta sequences and from how often those sequences occurred across donors. In an earlier analysis of 587 of the donors, high-throughput TCR beta sequencing was used to judge whether each TCR beta V gene segment behaved as functional or pseudogenic. Donor age, sex, ethnicity and CMV serostatus were compiled together with the repertoire data. A later genetic analysis used genome-wide SNP genotypes for 398 of the 666 donors, treating that subset as a discovery cohort. Every repertoire in the discovery cohort had been generated on one and the same sequencing platform. Both class I and class II loci were covered by HLA typing, at four-digit resolution. Typing coverage differed by locus: A, B, C, DRB1 and DQB1 were typed in roughly 620-640 donors, DQA1 in about 510, DPA1 in roughly 590, and DPB1 in approximately 450. A few DR-DQ haplotypes were treated as single units for association and clustering because of strong linkage in the cohort. Among about 410 genotyped donors of the cohort, an average of around 250,000 unique TCR beta nucleotide sequences was sequenced per donor, of which about 18% were non-productive. What the study reported, not specific to this receptor: A further reported finding was that TCR beta sequences accurately predicted the HLA-A and HLA-B alleles for most subjects in the first cohort. In an earlier analysis of more than 450 of the donors, most TCR beta V segments were observed in productive rearrangements about 87% or about 30% of the time, broadly matching IMGT annotations. A later analysis associated 16,951 TCR beta sequences with specific HLA alleles at a false discovery rate of 0.05. A later analysis found that HLA-associated TCR beta chains were more clonally expanded and had lower generation probabilities than equally common non-associated chains. Correlated functional status among segregating V segments might reflect linkage disequilibrium, but an unknown experimental factor could not be ruled out. A group of highly shared sequence variants was considered likely to be a technical artifact of the sequencing pipeline. Because counts were too low, seventeen rarely observed V segments, including chromosome 9 orphons, were left out of the earlier analysis of 587 of the donors. Three of the identified cytomegalovirus-associated TCR beta chains were confirmed in vitro to be specific for cytomegalovirus antigens. A later genetic analysis reported fewer N-insertions in productive TCRs among donors in an Asian-associated ancestry cluster than the roughly 620-donor mean. HLA typing was unavailable for some donors at each locus, so association tests used only the typed subset. Some IMGT-functional V segments, including TRBV6-2 and TRBV6-3, could not be told apart with the 87-base-pair reads, so those segments were excluded. The study listed 164 TCR beta chains as associated with cytomegalovirus. V-gene and J-gene trimming of TCR beta chains was associated with a missense DCLRE1C variant in a later genetic analysis, and the association was replicated in an independent cohort. Only TCR beta chains were sequenced in this cohort, and the absence of alpha or paired-chain data limited detectable features. According to a later analysis, parvovirus B19, influenza, CMV and Epstein-Barr virus appeared linked to several top co-occurrence clusters. According to a later analysis, most CMV-associated TCR beta chains appeared to be HLA-restricted, and the HLA associations seemed to be driven largely by CMV exposure. A later analysis found that TCR association rates varied across HLA loci, with DRB1 alleles showing the most associated TCRs and HLA-C alleles the fewest. The only immune exposure information available for the cohort was CMV serostatus. When HLA alleles, especially DR and DQ, strongly co-occurred, TCR associations were difficult to assign to individual alleles. The authors suggested that the approach could potentially be generalized to other disease states and immunological phenotypes. Most TCR sequences were observed very rarely across donors, whereas some public TCRs were present in many individuals. Sequencing depth was assumed to be roughly uniform across donors in the presence/absence analyses, though that assumption may not hold. Cytomegalovirus status was reported to be diagnosed by the classifier with high specificity and sensitivity in both the original and validation cohorts.

There are a few counts of this clone. Its cognate antigen has yet to be identified. Base qualities are missing; no much larger clone stands one base away. The cohort consisted of approximately 690 healthy bone marrow donors. All cohort members were sampled while nominally healthy, although unrecorded immune exposures were likely present. The donor was CMV seropositive and was included in the group of some 290 seropositive cohort members. A peripheral blood sample was provided by each donor, and peripheral blood mononuclear cells were used for TCR beta sequencing. Genomic DNA extraction from the blood cell samples was performed with the Qiagen DNeasy Blood Extraction Kit. Reading the germline V gene gives CDR1 SGDLS and CDR2 YYNGEE. V is shortened by 4 bases, J by 3 bases, and the region joining them spans 19 bases. The CDR3, from cysteine to phenylalanine, totals 16 residues. The DNA shown is the 48-base CDR3, in frame from base 1.

Libraries were made using the immunoSEQ multiplex PCR assay. A mixture of 60 forward primers for TCR Vbeta segments and 13 reverse primers for TCR Jbeta segments was used in the multiplex PCR. The CDR3 region of rearranged TCR beta genes was amplified from genomic DNA with a multiplex PCR assay. The Illumina HiSeq System was used to sequence the amplified TCR beta libraries as 87-base-pair reads. Per the authors' processing: In a later analysis, some 80 million unique TCR beta chains were counted across the 500 to 850 repertoires, and about 10 million of these chains were shared by at least two donors. A nearest-neighbor algorithm error-corrected the raw reads and collapsed the reads into unique sequences, merging closely related sequences to remove PCR and sequencing errors. Alignment of CDR3 sequences to IMGT reference sequences was used to assign V, D and J gene segments. For a sequence to be retained, a match of at least six nucleotides was required to both a V gene segment and a J gene segment. Rearrangements were classified as productive when the CDR3 lacked stop codons and remained in frame with V and J, and all other rearrangements were classified as non-productive. Following IMGT convention, CDR3 was defined as the stretch from the second conserved V-encoded cysteine up to the conserved J-encoded phenylalanine. The earlier analysis of about 640 of the donors excluded any sequence lacking an unambiguous match to a single V gene segment. In an earlier analysis of about 590 of the donors, a V segment was called functional when productive rearrangements were above 56.7%, and segregating when the standard deviation between donors exceeded 5%. To diagnose cytomegalovirus status from the catalog of TCR beta chain sequences, a statistical classification framework was built. In a later analysis, TCR nucleotide sequences were compared against IMGT/GENE-DB human TR gene sequences so that V and J genes could be assigned. Using the TCRdist pipeline, a later analysis assigned CDR3 sequences along with most-parsimonious VDJ recombination scenarios. In a later analysis, every TCR beta chain was defined by the combination of its CDR3 amino acid sequence and its V-gene family, and reads without a unique V-gene family were dropped. A later analysis removed several hundred highly shared, low-generation-probability nucleotide sequences to deal with suspected cross-contamination and a sequencing artifact. A later analysis calculated a clonal expansion index for each public chain from normalized within-repertoire ranks of inferred template counts. Generation probabilities in a later analysis came from a VDJ recombination model fitted to out-of-frame rearrangements, and those results were checked against IGoR. Hypergeometric tests were used in a later analysis to score TCR-TCR, TCR-HLA and TCR-CMV co-occurrence, with a repertoire-size bias correction applied to the TCR pairs. A later analysis estimated false discovery rates by permuting HLA or CMV assignments 20 times. In a later analysis, co-occurring TCRs were grouped using DBSCAN, with TCRdist sequence similarity added in when clustering inside HLA-allele-positive subsets. Co-occurrence clustering excluded repertoires with fewer than 30,000 or more than 120,000 public chains, plus five with anomalous nucleotide sharing. TCRdb's version of the immuneACCESS table is confined to in-frame rearrangements and falls short of the full clone set. An unresolved V gene accounts for under half of the shortfall where checked; the remainder is of unknown origin. The V and J calls and clone size were taken over from that table, and D and trimming were inferred from the DNA. For this sample there are about 130,000 clones; about two thirds appear just once. 2.6% of the sample is in the top ten clones.

The chain employs TRBV9 and TRBJ1-2; the D gene is perhaps TRBD1, on 5 matching bases. The sample consisted of PBMCs. This sequence originates from an older woman in good health and CMV-seropositive. Here is the DNA: TGTGCCAGCAGCCCCTCACAGGCTAATCTGCACTATGGCTACACCTTC. Its protein reads: CASSPSQANLHYGYTF.